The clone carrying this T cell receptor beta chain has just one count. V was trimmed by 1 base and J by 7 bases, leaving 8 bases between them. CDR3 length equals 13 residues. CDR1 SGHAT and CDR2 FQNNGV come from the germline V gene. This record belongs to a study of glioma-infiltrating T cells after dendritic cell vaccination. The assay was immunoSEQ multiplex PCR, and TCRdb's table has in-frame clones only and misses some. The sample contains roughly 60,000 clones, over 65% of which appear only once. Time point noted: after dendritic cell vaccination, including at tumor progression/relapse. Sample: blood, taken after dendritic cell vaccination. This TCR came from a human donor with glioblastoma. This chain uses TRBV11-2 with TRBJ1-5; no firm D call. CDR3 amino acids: CASSLVAEQPQHF. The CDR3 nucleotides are TGTGCCAGCAGCTTAGTGGCCGAACAGCCCCAGCATTTT.